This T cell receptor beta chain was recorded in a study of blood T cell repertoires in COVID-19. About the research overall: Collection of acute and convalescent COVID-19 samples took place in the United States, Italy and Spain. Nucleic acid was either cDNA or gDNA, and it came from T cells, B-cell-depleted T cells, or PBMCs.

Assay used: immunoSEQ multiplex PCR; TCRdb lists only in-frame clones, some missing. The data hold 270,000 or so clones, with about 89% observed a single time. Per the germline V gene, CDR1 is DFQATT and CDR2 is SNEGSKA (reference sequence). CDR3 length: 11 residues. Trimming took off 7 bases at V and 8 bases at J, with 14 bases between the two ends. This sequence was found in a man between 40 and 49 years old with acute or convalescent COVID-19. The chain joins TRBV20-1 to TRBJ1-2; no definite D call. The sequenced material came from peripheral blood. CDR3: CSVSGTQGYTF. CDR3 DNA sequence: TGCAGTGTATCAGGCACGCAAGGCTACACCTTC.